This TCR beta chain appears in the sequencing data of a study of cytomegalovirus exposure and HLA in healthy donors listed by TCRdb under 2017. As for the study more broadly: An earlier analysis of some 500 of the donors reported about 250 Gb of sequence data and 100 million to 140 million unique TCR beta sequences from about 200 million T cells. Approximately 300 gigabases of sequencing data and around 87 million unique TCR sequences were included in an early release covering under 650 HLA-typed donors. Among the roughly 410 genotyped donors, around 79% belonged to the genetic ancestry cluster associated with self-reported Caucasian donors. The study aimed to test whether signatures of past pathogen exposure could be identified by cataloging public T cell receptors. Using immunosequencing, the study profiled T cell repertoires from around 670 subjects and related those repertoires to cytomegalovirus serostatus. Besides the first cohort of 666 subjects, a separate validation cohort made up of around 120 different subjects was used. The study combined high-throughput TCR immunosequencing, statistical association of individual TCRs with disease status, and machine learning to predict cytomegalovirus infection status. A later analysis re-examined previously published TCR beta repertoires from roughly 720 donors and added high-resolution HLA genotyping to investigate patterns of TCR occurrence. In the later analysis, no new phenotypic data were used to find candidate immune exposures; instead, reliance was placed on TCR beta sequences and their occurrence across donors. An earlier analysis of roughly 600 of the donors used high-throughput TCR beta sequencing to judge whether each TCR beta V gene segment behaved as functional or pseudogenic. Alongside the repertoire data, information on donor age, sex, ethnicity and CMV serostatus was compiled. Genome-wide SNP genotypes for about 65% of the 666 donors were used in a later genetic analysis, which treated that subset as a discovery cohort. Every repertoire in the discovery cohort had been generated on one and the same sequencing platform. Class I and class II HLA loci were covered by the typing at four-digit resolution. Typing coverage differed by locus: A, B, C, DRB1 and DQB1 were typed in roughly 629-630 donors, DQA1 in roughly 500, DPA1 in roughly 590, and DPB1 in 400 to 480. A few DR-DQ haplotypes were handled as single units for association and clustering because linkage in the cohort was strong. On average, around 240,000 unique TCR beta nucleotide sequences were sequenced per donor among more than 350 genotyped donors of the cohort, with roughly 18% of those sequences being non-productive. Results and caveats for the whole study, not just this receptor: A later analysis found that most CMV-associated TCR beta chains appeared HLA-restricted, with HLA associations seemingly driven largely by CMV exposure. Because some donors lacked HLA typing at each locus, the association tests relied only on the typed subset. In vitro tests confirmed that a few of the cytomegalovirus-associated TCR beta chains recognize cytomegalovirus antigens. Immune exposure information for the cohort was limited to CMV serostatus. In a later analysis, HLA-associated TCR beta chains showed more clonal expansion and lower generation probabilities than non-associated chains that were equally common. V-gene and J-gene trimming of TCR beta chains was associated with a missense DCLRE1C variant in a later genetic analysis, and the association was replicated in an independent cohort. Because the 87-base-pair reads could not distinguish some IMGT-functional V segments, including TRBV6-2 and TRBV6-3, those segments were excluded. When HLA alleles, especially DR and DQ, strongly co-occurred, attributing TCR associations to individual alleles was difficult. Most TCR sequences were observed very rarely across donors, whereas some public TCRs were present in many individuals. In a later analysis, TCR association rates were found to vary across HLA loci, with the most associated TCRs seen for DRB1 alleles and the fewest for HLA-C alleles. The study gave a list of over 150 TCR beta chains associated with cytomegalovirus. It was suggested by the authors that the approach could potentially be generalized to other disease states and immunological phenotypes. A cluster of highly shared sequence variants was judged likely to be a technical artifact of the sequencing pipeline. In an earlier analysis of about 540 of the donors, most TCR beta V segments were observed in productive rearrangements about 90% or about 30% of the time, broadly matching IMGT annotations. Correlated functional status among segregating V segments might reflect linkage disequilibrium, but an unknown experimental factor could not be ruled out. Roughly uniform sequencing depth across donors was assumed in presence/absence analyses, although this assumption may not hold. A later analysis reported that several top co-occurrence clusters appeared linked to parvovirus B19, influenza, CMV and Epstein-Barr virus. In this cohort, only TCR beta chains were sequenced, and detectable features were limited by the absence of alpha or paired-chain data. In a later analysis, about 17,000 TCR beta sequences were associated with specific HLA alleles at a false discovery rate of 0.05. Because counts were too low, seventeen rarely observed V segments, including chromosome 9 orphons, were left out of the earlier analysis of about 620 of the donors. A further reported finding was that TCR beta sequences accurately predicted the HLA-A and HLA-B alleles for most subjects in the first cohort. Cytomegalovirus status was reported to be diagnosed by the classifier with high specificity and sensitivity in both the original and validation cohorts. Compared with the roughly 720-donor mean, donors in an Asian-associated ancestry cluster had fewer N-insertions in productive TCRs, according to a later genetic analysis.

In regard to this clone: The antigen it binds to is not known. No much larger clone is present one base from it, and per-base qualities are unavailable.

From its cysteine to its phenylalanine, the CDR3 spans 14 amino acids. The read is trimmed to its CDR3 DNA, 42 bases read in frame from base 1. The germline V gene gives CDR1 as SGHRS and CDR2 as YFSETQ. From V the trimming removes 0 bases and from J it removes 4 bases, while the gene matches leave 2 bases of the junction unaccounted for. The cohort comprised around 690 healthy bone marrow donors. At the time of sampling, all cohort members were nominally healthy, though unrecorded immune exposures were likely present. The donor tested CMV seropositive and was one of the 289 seropositive cohort members. Each donor provided a peripheral blood sample, and peripheral blood mononuclear cells were used for TCR beta sequencing. Genomic DNA extraction from the blood cell samples was performed with the Qiagen DNeasy Blood Extraction Kit. The method behind the library was the immunoSEQ multiplex PCR assay. For the multiplex PCR, a mixture combining 60 forward primers for TCR Vbeta segments and 13 reverse primers for TCR Jbeta segments was used. Amplification of the CDR3 region of rearranged TCR beta genes was performed with a multiplex PCR assay on genomic DNA. Amplified TCR beta libraries were sequenced as 87-base-pair reads on the Illumina HiSeq System. In the original analysis: Across the 670 or so repertoires, a later analysis counted approximately 83 million unique TCR beta chains, some 11 million of which were shared by at least two donors. To remove PCR and sequencing errors, raw reads were error-corrected and collapsed into unique sequences using a nearest-neighbor algorithm that merged closely related sequences. To assign V, D and J gene segments, CDR3 sequences were aligned to IMGT reference sequences. For a sequence to be retained, a match of at least six nucleotides to both a V gene segment and a J gene segment was required. A rearrangement counted as productive if the CDR3 had no stop codons and remained in frame with V and J, and every other rearrangement counted as non-productive. CDR3 was defined by IMGT convention, running from the second conserved V-encoded cysteine to the conserved J-encoded phenylalanine. In an earlier analysis of more than 550 of the donors, sequences lacking an unambiguous match to a single V gene segment were excluded. In an earlier analysis of approximately 590 of the donors, a V segment was called functional when productive rearrangements were above 56.7%, and segregating when the standard deviation between donors exceeded 5%. A statistical classification framework was built for diagnosing cytomegalovirus status from the catalog of TCR beta chain sequences. In a later analysis, TCR nucleotide sequences were compared against IMGT/GENE-DB human TR gene sequences so that V and J genes could be assigned. A later analysis assigned CDR3 sequences and most-parsimonious VDJ recombination scenarios with the TCRdist pipeline. In a later analysis, each TCR beta chain was defined by its CDR3 amino acid sequence together with its V-gene family, and reads without a unique V-gene family were excluded. As a way to deal with suspected cross-contamination and a sequencing artifact, a later analysis dropped 450 to 700 nucleotide sequences that were highly shared and had low generation probability. In a later analysis, a clonal expansion index for each public chain was calculated from normalized within-repertoire ranks of inferred template counts. A later analysis computed generation probabilities with a VDJ recombination model fitted to out-of-frame rearrangements, and checked the results against IGoR. In a later analysis, TCR-TCR, TCR-HLA and TCR-CMV co-occurrence was scored with hypergeometric tests, and a repertoire-size bias correction was applied to TCR pairs. To estimate false discovery rates, a later analysis permuted the HLA or CMV assignments 20 times. In a later analysis, co-occurring TCRs were grouped using DBSCAN, and TCRdist sequence similarity was added for clustering within HLA-allele-positive subsets. For co-occurrence clustering, repertoires with fewer than 30,000 or more than 120,000 public chains were excluded, along with four to six repertoires with anomalous nucleotide sharing. TCRdb took this table from immuneACCESS and kept in-frame rearrangements with V and J called. Such tables lack part of the clones; where checked against another copy, unresolved V genes explain under half of the gap, and the rest is unexplained. V, J and clone size reflect that table, while D and trimming were determined from the DNA. For this sample there are around 190,000 clones; around 80% appear just once. The ten largest clonotypes hold around 4.3% of the sample.

Specimen: PBMCs. The clonotype was recovered from a woman aged 30 to 39 in good health and CMV-seropositive. The chain is encoded by TRBV5-1 joined to TRBJ2-5; the central 8 bases match TRBD2. The DNA sequence reads TGCGCCAGCAGCTTGGGCCGGGGGGGAGAGACCCAGTACTTC. This codes for CASSLGRGGETQYF.